The 15 T cell receptor beta chains given below trace back to one sample, sequenced in a study of OX40 agonist ivuxolimab in advanced cancers. Generated by immunoSEQ multiplex PCR, the TCRdb table keeps only in-frame clones and is missing some. The table includes about 26,000 clones, approximately 89% detected once. Material: CD4+ or CD8+ T cells sorted from blood, obtained in a trial of the OX40 agonist ivuxolimab. The source is an adult with an advanced solid tumor such as melanoma, head and neck, liver or kidney cancer.

The V and J genes are TRBV9 and TRBJ2-3; either TRBD1 or TRBD2 may fit D (5 bases each). V was pared by 1 base and J by 0 bases, with 12 bases between. The germline V gene encodes CDR1 SGDLS and CDR2 YYNGEE. The CDR3 spans 16 residues. CDR3 protein: CASSVTGTTSTDTQYF. The CDR3 nucleotides are TGTGCCAGCAGCGTAACCGGGACGACTAGCACAGATACGCAGTATTTT.

This clone was counted a single time. The gene calls are TRBV7-2 and TRBJ2-5; D gene uncertain. The germline V and J ends were trimmed by 5 bases and 0 bases, with 16 bases remaining between them. This CDR3 has 16 residues. Germline CDR1 reads SGHTA; CDR2 reads FQGNSA. DNA of the CDR3: TGTGCCAGCAGCACCGGCTACGGCGGTCACCAAGAGACCCAGTACTTC. Protein sequence: CASSTGYGGHQETQYF. Variable domain in full (rest from reference TRBV7-2 and TRBJ2-5): GAGVSQSPSNKVTEKGKDVELRCDPISGHTALYWYRQSLGQGLEFLIYFQGNSAPDKSGLPSDRFSAERTGGSVSTLTIQRTQQEDSAVYLCASSTGYGGHQETQYFGPGTRLLVL.

CDR3 DNA: TGTGCCAGCAGCTTGGGGGGACTACAGCCCCAGCATTTT. It specifies CASSLGGLQPQHF. The chain recombines TRBV5-6 with TRBJ1-5; possible D gene TRBD1, 5 bases. From germline, CDR1 is SGHDT and CDR2 YYEEEE. The CDR3 is 13 amino acids. Deletions cut 0 bases from V and 7 bases from J, with 8 bases between.

V is TRBV7-9 and J is TRBJ2-2; D unclear. Germline V gene data show CDR1 as SEHNR and CDR2 as FQNEAQ (reference sequence). V lost 2 bases and J 6 bases, leaving 4 bases between the germline ends. This CDR3 is 12 amino acids long. The CDR3 spells CASSLRAGELFF. CDR3 DNA sequence: TGTGCCAGCAGCTTAAGGGCCGGGGAGCTGTTTTTT.

Written as DNA, the CDR3 is TGTGCCAGTATCGGAGGAGCCAGCAATCAGCCCCAGCATTTT. Translated, it gives CASIGGASNQPQHF. The chain links TRBV19 to TRBJ1-5; D not certain. V gave up 7 bases and J gave up 1 base, with 11 bases separating them. The CDR3 covers 14 residues. Germline-derived CDR1 and CDR2 are LNHDA and SQIVND (reference sequence).

The chain is built from TRBV5-8 and TRBJ1-1; unclear D gene. In germline, CDR1 is SGHTS, CDR2 YDEGEE. Trimming stripped 3 bases from V and 0 bases from J, with 3 bases between. The CDR3 sequence is 12 residues long. In DNA, the CDR3 is TGTGCCAGCAGCTCCATGAACACTGAAGCTTTCTTT. Translation: CASSSMNTEAFF. The complete variable domain, with remaining parts taken from reference TRBV5-8 and TRBJ1-1, reads EAGVTQSPTHLIKTRGQQATLRCSPISGHTSVYWYQQALGLGLQFLLWYDEGEERNRGNFPPRFSGRQFPNYSSELNVNALELEDSALYLCASSSMNTEAFFGQGTRLTVV.

The chain combines TRBV2 with TRBJ2-3, with TRBD2 identical over 10 bases. Germline-derived CDR1 and CDR2 are SNHLY and FYNNEI. This CDR3 is built from 16 residues. Trimming at V came to 4 bases and at J to 3 bases, leaving 7 bases not matched to a gene. The CDR3: CASSVEAGGKTDTQYF. The CDR3 DNA sequence: TGTGCCAGCAGTGTCGAAGCGGGGGGGAAGACAGATACGCAGTATTTT.

The rearrangement joins TRBV2 to TRBJ2-3, with 7 positions matching TRBD1. Per the germline V gene, CDR1 is SNHLY and CDR2 is FYNNEI. V was clipped by 6 bases and J by 4 bases; unmatched bases: 7. CDR3 size: 14 residues. The CDR3 loop is CASRNRQGPDTQYF. CDR3 bases: TGTGCCAGCAGGAACCGACAGGGCCCAGATACGCAGTATTTT.

This clone has a single count. This rearrangement joins TRBV7-9 to TRBJ2-5; D possibly corresponds to TRBD1 (5 bases). The CDR3 is 13 residues long. Between the trimmed V and J ends, which lost 3 bases and 1 base, there was a span of 6 bases. Germline lookup yields CDR1 SEHNR and CDR2 FQNEAQ (reference sequence). The CDR3 loop is CASSFTGQETQYF. The CDR3 DNA is TGTGCCAGCAGCTTTACAGGCCAAGAGACCCAGTACTTC.

The J gene is TRBJ2-5, the V gene TRBV4-2; TRBD2 agrees at 9 bases. Trimming at V came to 7 bases and at J to 5 bases, leaving 8 bases not matched to a gene. The CDR3 totals 14 residues. The V gene's germline CDR1 is LGHNA and CDR2 YNFKEQ. The CDR3 nucleotides read TGTGCCAGCACCCGGGGCGGGGGGGAGGAGACCCAGTACTTC. This sequence encodes CASTRGGGEETQYF.

V and J are TRBV27 and TRBJ2-3; no reliable D call. The V end lost 6 bases, the J end lost 2 bases, and 18 bases lay between the germline ends. The CDR3 has 16 residues. CDR1 is MNHEY and CDR2 is SMNVEV in the germline V gene (reference sequence). The CDR3 loop is CASRPGLGEDTDTQYF. CDR3 coding DNA: TGTGCCAGCAGACCGGGTCTAGGTGAGGACACAGATACGCAGTATTTT.

The chain is built from TRBV30 and TRBJ2-2; 12 bases fit TRBD1. The germline V gene encodes CDR1 GTSNPN and CDR2 SVGIG (reference sequence). The CDR3 is 15 residues long. V lost 3 bases to trimming and J lost 9 bases; unmatched junction nucleotides: 8. CDR3: CAWRTGTGGFWELFF. Written as DNA, the CDR3 is TGTGCCTGGAGGACCGGGACAGGGGGCTTTTGGGAGCTGTTTTTT.

This chain uses TRBV6-1 with TRBJ2-1, with D perhaps TRBD1 or TRBD2 (6 bases each). Germline CDR1 is MNHNS and CDR2 is SASEGT. Trimming stripped 1 base from V and 8 bases from J, with 18 bases between. This CDR3 has 16 amino acids. The CDR3: CASSEDGGGVLDEQFF. The CDR3 nucleotides read TGTGCCAGCAGTGAAGACGGGGGCGGCGTTTTGGATGAGCAGTTCTTC.

The rearrangement uses TRBV2 and TRBJ2-3, with TRBD1 identical over 10 bases. Per the germline V gene, CDR1 is SNHLY and CDR2 is FYNNEI. Unmatched junction bases numbered 5, after V lost 6 bases and J lost 2 bases. The CDR3 length is 15 residues. For the CDR3, the DNA is TGTGCCAGCAGGGCGACAGGGGGCCTCACAGATACGCAGTATTTT. It yields the protein CASRATGGLTDTQYF.

The chain couples TRBV7-8 to TRBJ1-5; D unclear. With 1 base removed from V and 3 bases from J, the gap between germline ends came to 10 bases. The length of the CDR3 is 15 residues. CDR1 and CDR2 (germline): SGHVS, FQNEAQ. The CDR3 DNA sequence: TGTGCCAGCAGCTTAGGTCCAGGAATCAATCAGCCCCAGCATTTT. Translating gives CASSLGPGINQPQHF.